The 20 T cell receptor beta chains given below trace back to one sample, sequenced in a study of blood T cell repertoires in COVID-19. Profiling relied on immunoSEQ multiplex PCR, and the TCRdb table lists in-frame clones only, not all of them. The table lists hundreds of thousands of clones, approximately 85% of them singletons. Sequencing input: peripheral blood. The receptors here all came from a man aged 50 or older with COVID-19, enrolled during active disease.

This sequence joins TRBV5-1 and TRBJ2-1; no clear D gene. Per germline, CDR1 SGHRS and CDR2 YFSETQ. Trimming left V 0 bases short and J 4 bases short, with 14 bases between. The CDR3 spans 16 residues. CDR3 protein: CASSLGDLGRYNEQFF. CDR3 sequence (DNA): TGCGCCAGCAGCTTGGGCGACCTGGGCCGGTACAATGAGCAGTTCTTC.

The chain employs TRBV14 and TRBJ2-5; weak D call: TRBD2 (5 bases). The CDR3 has 14 amino acids. Germline loops: CDR1 SGHDN, CDR2 FVKESK. With 4 bases removed from V and 1 base from J, the gap between germline ends came to 10 bases. CDR3 sequence: CASSPSSRQETQYF. CDR3 nucleotide sequence: TGTGCCAGCAGCCCTAGCTCCCGCCAAGAGACCCAGTACTTC.

This rearrangement joins TRBV6-1 to TRBJ2-7; D ambiguous. The V end was cut by 3 bases, the J end by 1 base, with 10 bases between. Germline CDR1 and CDR2: MNHNS and SASEGT. There are 14 residues in the CDR3. CDR3 DNA sequence: TGTGCCAGCAGTGAGACTTGGATGTCCTACGAGCAGTACTTC. This gives the protein CASSETWMSYEQYF.

CDR3 nucleotides: TGTGCCAGCAGCCTCACAGGGACATCCTACAATGAGCAGTTCTTC. Its translation: CASSLTGTSYNEQFF. The chain joins TRBV7-2 to TRBJ2-1; D might be TRBD1 (6 bases). In germline, CDR1 is SGHTA, CDR2 FQGNSA. V was pared by 5 bases and J by 1 base, with 12 bases between. The CDR3 is made up of 15 amino acids.

This clone occurred once. This chain connects TRBV11-1 to TRBJ2-7; 8 bases are shared with TRBD1. V lost 4 bases to trimming and J lost 3 bases; unmatched junction nucleotides: 11. The CDR3 runs to 16 residues. CDR1 is SGHAT and CDR2 is FQDESV in the germline V gene (reference sequence). The CDR3 reads CASSSSGQGKVYEQYF. The DNA for the CDR3 is TGTGCCAGCAGCTCATCTGGACAGGGTAAGGTCTACGAGCAGTACTTC.

This clone was seen only once. V usage is TRBV7-9 and J usage is TRBJ2-2; D remains ambiguous. Germline CDR1 is SEHNR and CDR2 is FQNEAQ (reference sequence). Trimming took off 5 bases at V and 1 base at J, with 8 bases between the two ends. This CDR3 region has 14 residues. The chain's CDR3 is CASSPPRNTGELFF. In nucleotides, the CDR3 is TGTGCCAGCAGCCCCCCCAGGAACACCGGGGAGCTGTTTTTT.

This chain links TRBV1 with TRBJ2-1; TRBD2 reflects the table's D call only, with no check against the DNA. TRBV1 corresponds to a pseudogene. This CDR3 has 20 residues. The CDR3 nucleotides are TGCACCAGCAGCCTGGGTGATTCGGGACTAGCGGGGGGGCCTCACAATGAGCAGTTCTTC. Encoded protein: CTSSLGDSGLAGGPHNEQFF.

The chain carries TRBV14 and TRBJ2-2; 7 positions match TRBD1. The CDR3 spans 15 residues. Germline values: CDR1 SGHDN, CDR2 FVKESK. Losses at the gene ends were 4 bases for V and 4 bases for J; bases not matched to a gene: 6. DNA for the CDR3: TGTGCCAGCAGCCCACAGGGGCATCGCACCGGGGAGCTGTTTTTT. Translated, it gives CASSPQGHRTGELFF.

This rearrangement joins TRBV11-3 to TRBJ2-5; 9 bases are a match to TRBD1. This CDR3 contains 17 residues. The V and J ends lost 5 bases and 2 bases, in that order; junction bases with no gene match: 12. Germline V gives CDR1 SGHNT, CDR2 YENEEA. The CDR3 region is CASSEASLQGAQETQYF. For the CDR3, the DNA is TGTGCCAGCAGCGAAGCCTCGCTACAGGGGGCACAAGAGACCCAGTACTTC.

V gene TRBV6-5 combines with J gene TRBJ2-3; D is possibly TRBD1 (5 bases). CDR1 and CDR2 (germline): MNHEY, SVGAGI. There are 13 residues in the CDR3. Trimming cost V 4 bases and J 8 bases, with 13 bases left between them. CDR3 protein: CASSSGHLRTQYF. The CDR3 DNA reads as TGTGCCAGCAGTTCCGGACATCTTCGTACGCAGTATTTT.

V gene TRBV27 combines with J gene TRBJ1-2; TRBD1 is a possible D gene (5 bases). V dropped 7 bases and J dropped 4 bases, with 13 bases sitting between them. Per germline, CDR1 MNHEY and CDR2 SMNVEV (reference sequence). The length of the CDR3 is 13 residues. The CDR3 DNA reads as TGTGCCAGCACCGGGCAGGGAACCTATGGCTACACCTTC. The encoded protein is CASTGQGTYGYTF.

This clone was detected only a few times. The chain has TRBV4-2 and TRBJ1-5; tentative D call: TRBD1 (6 bases). The V end lost 1 base, the J end lost 3 bases, and 10 bases lay between the germline ends. The CDR3 consists of 15 residues. Germline V gives CDR1 LGHNA, CDR2 YNFKEQ. CDR3 loop: CASSQADRINQPQHF. The CDR3 DNA reads as TGTGCCAGCAGCCAAGCAGACAGGATCAATCAGCCCCAGCATTTT.

The CDR3 reads CASSIGQAPGGYTF. CDR3 coding DNA: TGTGCCAGCAGCATTGGACAGGCACCGGGTGGCTACACCTTC. The chain is built from TRBV7-9 and TRBJ1-2; TRBD1 agrees at 7 bases. The CDR3 totals 14 residues. V lost 5 bases to trimming and J lost 7 bases; unmatched junction nucleotides: 10. The germline V gene encodes CDR1 SEHNR and CDR2 FQNEAQ (reference sequence).

The chain combines TRBV27 with TRBJ1-1; no clear D gene. CDR1 MNHEY and CDR2 SMNVEV come from the germline V gene (reference sequence). There are 13 residues in the CDR3. V dropped 3 bases and J dropped 2 bases, with 7 bases sitting between them. This chain's CDR3 is CASSLIRNTEAFF. CDR3 in DNA: TGTGCCAGCAGTTTGATCAGAAACACTGAAGCTTTCTTT.

The genes are TRBV12-3 or TRBV12-4 and TRBJ1-5, with 7 bases that match TRBD1. The CDR3 loop spans 13 amino acids. V dropped 6 bases and J dropped 7; count of bases not matched to a gene: 6. DNA of the CDR3: TGTGCCAGCAGCATGACAGGGAACCAGCCCCAGCATTTT. As protein: CASSMTGNQPQHF.

CDR3 amino acids: CASSLALQSGFVNEQFF. CDR3 sequence (DNA): TGTGCCAGCAGCTTAGCGCTTCAATCGGGGTTTGTCAATGAGCAGTTCTTC. The chain uses TRBV7-2 and TRBJ2-1, with D tentatively TRBD2 (5 bases). CDR3 length: 17 amino acids. In germline, CDR1 is SGHTA, CDR2 FQGNSA. V lost 0 bases to trimming and J lost 6 bases, with 18 bases between them.

The V and J genes are TRBV11-1 and TRBJ1-1, with D unresolved. Germline CDR1 SGHAT, CDR2 FQDESV (reference sequence). This CDR3 is built from 15 residues. The V end was cut by 1 base, the J end by 0 bases, with 9 bases between. The CDR3 DNA is TGTGCCAGCAGCTTAGACGGCAGGATGAACACTGAAGCTTTCTTT. It is translated as CASSLDGRMNTEAFF.

The CDR3 nucleotides are TGCGCCAGCAGTCAATCGGGACAGGGAAATTCACCCCTCCACTTT. Amino acids: CASSQSGQGNSPLHF. V and J are TRBV10-1 and TRBJ1-6; 9 bases are shared with TRBD1. Losses at the gene ends were 5 bases for V and 7 bases for J; bases not matched to a gene: 6. The CDR3 is 15 residues long. Germline CDR1 WNHNN, CDR2 SYGVQD (reference sequence).

This chain links TRBV11-2 with TRBJ1-3; no definite D call. Trimming cost V 1 base and J 4 bases, with 8 bases left between them. There are 14 residues in the CDR3. The germline CDR1 and CDR2 sequences are SGHAT and FQNNGV. The CDR3: CASSLASSGNTIYF. CDR3 sequence (DNA): TGTGCCAGCAGCTTAGCCTCGTCCGGAAACACCATATATTTT.

The chain links TRBV20-1 to TRBJ1-5; no clear D. The CDR3 is 11 amino acids. V dropped 0 bases and J dropped 11 bases, with 8 bases sitting between them. Germline V lookup: CDR1 DFQATT, CDR2 SNEGSKA (reference sequence). DNA for the CDR3: TGCAGTGCTAGAGACCTCGGGGCCCAGCATTTT. Amino acid sequence: CSARDLGAQHF.